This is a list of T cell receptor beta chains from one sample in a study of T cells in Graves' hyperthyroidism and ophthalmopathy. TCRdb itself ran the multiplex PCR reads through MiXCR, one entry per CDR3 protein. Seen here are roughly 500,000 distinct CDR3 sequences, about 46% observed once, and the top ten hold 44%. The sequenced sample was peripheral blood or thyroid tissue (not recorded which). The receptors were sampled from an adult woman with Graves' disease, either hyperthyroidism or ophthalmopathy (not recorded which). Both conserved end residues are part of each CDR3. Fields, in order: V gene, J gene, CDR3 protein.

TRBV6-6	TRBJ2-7	CASTRGVVQYF
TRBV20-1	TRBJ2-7	CSARGHLPYEQYF
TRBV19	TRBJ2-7	CASSIAGYEQYF
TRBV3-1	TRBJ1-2	CASSSYETVRGYTF
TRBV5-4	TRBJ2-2	CASSRLVSGSDTGELFF
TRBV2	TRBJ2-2	CASSAGRNTGELFF
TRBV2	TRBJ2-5	CASTQDWNQETQYF
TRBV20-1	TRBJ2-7	CSARAGTGAGEQYF
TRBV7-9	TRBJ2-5	CASSGRRGETQYF
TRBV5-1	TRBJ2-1	CASSSQGAGNERFF
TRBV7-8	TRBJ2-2	CASSGTNTGELFF
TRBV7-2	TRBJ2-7	CASSTGTEPVEQYF
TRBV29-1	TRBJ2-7	CSLGSGRTGEQYF
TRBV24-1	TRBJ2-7	CATSEAGTGDKQYF
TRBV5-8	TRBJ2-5	CASSMAGTEETQYF
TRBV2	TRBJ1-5	CASTRTEYSNQPQHF
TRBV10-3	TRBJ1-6	CAISPGQPSRNSPLHF
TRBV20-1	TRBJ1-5	CSAREGFWNQPQHF
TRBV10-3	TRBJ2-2	CAIGDIPNTGELFF
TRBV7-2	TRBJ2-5	CASSLPEWETQYF
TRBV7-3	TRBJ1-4	CASSSQGQGTRANEKLFF
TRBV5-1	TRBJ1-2	CASNPGQGISGYTF
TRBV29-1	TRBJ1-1	CSVRGGDPEAFF
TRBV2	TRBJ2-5	CASNDETQYF
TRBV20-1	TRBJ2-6	CSAVIAGETAGANVLTF
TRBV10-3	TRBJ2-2	CAISESSGTNTGELFF
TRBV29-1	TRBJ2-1	CSVRKSGSVNNEQFF
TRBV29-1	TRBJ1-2	CSVTGGADHGYTF
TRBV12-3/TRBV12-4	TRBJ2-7	CASSFWDRAYEQYF
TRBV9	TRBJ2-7	CASSVGQGISYEQYF
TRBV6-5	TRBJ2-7	CASSLQTGRAEQYF
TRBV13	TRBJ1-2	CASSVGTEYGYTF
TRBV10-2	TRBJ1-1	CASRALPNTEAFF
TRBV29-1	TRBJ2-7	CSQEGQGRMGEQYF
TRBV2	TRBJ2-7	CASSEELEQYF
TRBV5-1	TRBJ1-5	CASSPGAGNRPQHF
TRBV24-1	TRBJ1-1	CATRGNPGMNTEAFF
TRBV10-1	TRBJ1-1	CASPRVGIGPNTEAFF
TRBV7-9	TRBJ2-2	CASSLSVAGKNPNTGELFF
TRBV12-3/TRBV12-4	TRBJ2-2	CASTYLALAVTGELFF
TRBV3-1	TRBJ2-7	CASSQRGQGYEQYF
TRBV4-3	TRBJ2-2	CASSQLGTAGRRELFF
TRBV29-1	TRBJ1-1	CSVGGPTAEAFF